This T cell receptor (beta chain) was found in a study of blood T cell repertoires in COVID-19. Study-level background: COVID-19 samples, acute and convalescent, were from the United States, Italy and Spain. In each case, the material was cDNA or gDNA derived from T cells, B-cell-depleted T cells, or PBMCs.

Original analysis: Amplification with reference gene primers provided the estimates of nucleated cell counts. Sequencing used immunoSEQ multiplex PCR; TCRdb keeps in-frame clones, though not all of them. V, J and clone size reflect that table, while D and trimming were determined from the DNA. The table has under 200,000 clones, roughly 80% seen once. The CDR3 loop spans 14 amino acids. Germline V gene lookup returns CDR1 KGHSH and CDR2 LQKENI. V shed 3 bases and J 6 bases; nucleotides not matched to a gene: 2. Enrollees, roughly 18 to 89 years old, lived in fewer than 25 US areas. The chain joins TRBV18 to TRBJ1-3, with 10 bases identical to TRBD1. Sequencing used PBMCs or T cells enriched from blood (not recorded which). This clonotype was obtained from a man between 50 and 59 years old who had recovered from COVID-19. CDR3 sequence reads: CASSPDRGVNTIYF. DNA of the CDR3: TGTGCCAGCTCACCGGACAGGGGGGTAAACACCATATATTTT. The entire variable domain, with the rest obtained from reference TRBV18 and TRBJ1-3, is as follows: NAGVMQNPRHLVRRRGQEARLRCSPMKGHSHVYWYRQLPEEGLKFMVYLQKENIIDESGMPKERFSAEFPKEGPSILRIQQVVRGDSAAYFCASSPDRGVNTIYFGEGSWLTVV.